This T cell receptor beta chain was found in a study of shared clonotypes between healthy human individuals. TCRdb's copy holds only in-frame clones and misses some; the assay was immunoSEQ multiplex PCR. The repertoire holds around 2.1 million clones, with more than 85% as singletons. The naive CD8 population came from CD45RO-negative cells selected for CCR7, without terminally differentiated effector memory CD45RA+ cells. The source is a man aged 18 to 29 in good health. Some clones in this sample may be carry-over from other donors' samples. The material sequenced was naive CD8+ T cells from PBMCs.

This CDR3 is CASSLATGGPYEQYF. The DNA of the CDR3 is TGTGCCAGCAGCTTAGCGACGGGAGGGCCCTACGAGCAGTACTTC. The V call is TRBV7-6, the J call TRBJ2-7, with TRBD2 matching over 8 bases. CDR1 is SGHVS, CDR2 FNYEAQ, per germline. This CDR3 is built from 15 residues. The trim removed 0 bases at V and 2 bases at J, leaving 3 bases unmatched.